The 26 T cell receptor beta chains below come from one sample, sequenced in a study of a mutant IDH1 vaccine in newly diagnosed glioma. No antigen has been assigned to these receptors. The time point: week 5, during vaccination. Alongside topical imiquimod, each dose of vaccine comprised 300 ug of mutant IDH1 20-mer peptide. TCRdb's table, derived via immunoSEQ multiplex PCR, lists solely in-frame clones and lacks some. The table shows roughly 50,000 clones, with approximately 80% occurring only once. The input for sequencing was PBMCs, taken from a glioma patient whose treatment included an IDH1 peptide vaccine. These receptors came from a young woman with glioma. Some clones in this sample may be carry-over from other donors' samples.

This clone was observed once. DNA for the CDR3: TGTGCCAGCAGCTTAGATCCCAGGGCGGCCTACGAGCAGTACTTC. This translates into CASSLDPRAAYEQYF. V gene TRBV7-6 combines with J gene TRBJ2-7; weak D call: TRBD1 (5 bases). This CDR3 is built from 15 residues. V dropped 1 base and J dropped 2 bases, with 12 bases sitting between them. Germline-derived CDR1 and CDR2 are SGHVS and FNYEAQ.

V and J are TRBV11-2 and TRBJ2-3; 10 positions agree with TRBD1. This CDR3 spans 16 amino acids. CDR1 and CDR2 (germline): SGHAT, FQNNGV. With V trimmed by 2 bases and J by 1 base, 3 bases remained unmatched. The CDR3 DNA reads as TGTGCCAGCAGCTTAAGGGACAGGGGACGCACAGATACGCAGTATTTT. This codes for CASSLRDRGRTDTQYF.

The chain joins TRBV5-4 to TRBJ2-4; TRBD2 agrees at 11 bases. Germline-derived CDR1 and CDR2 are SGHNT and YYREEE (reference sequence). V lost 6 bases and J lost 6; bases outside the gene matches: 14. CDR3 size: 17 residues. CDR3 residues: CASTPSVLAGGRNIQYF. The CDR3 DNA follows: TGTGCCAGCACTCCCTCGGTGCTAGCGGGAGGAAGAAACATTCAGTACTTC.

V usage is TRBV19 and J usage is TRBJ1-6; D remains unclear. The germline CDR1 and CDR2 sequences are LNHDA and SQIVND (reference sequence). The CDR3 is 15 amino acids. The V end was cut by 3 bases, the J end by 5 bases, with 11 bases between. The CDR3 region has the DNA TGTGCCAGTAGTATCTCCAGGCCCAATAATTCACCCCTCCACTTT. Translated: CASSISRPNNSPLHF. The whole variable domain, filled in from reference TRBV19 and TRBJ1-6, reads DGGITQSPKYLFRKEGQNVTLSCEQNLNHDAMYWYRQDPGQGLRLIYYSQIVNDFQKGDIAEGYSVSREKKESFPLTVTSAQKNPTAFYLCASSISRPNNSPLHFGNGTRLTVT.

The V and J genes are TRBV29-1 and TRBJ2-6; possible D gene TRBD1, 5 bases. The CDR3 extends over 16 amino acids. Trimming removed 1 base from V and 0 bases from J, with 10 bases in between. Per the germline V gene, CDR1 is SQVTM and CDR2 is ANQGSEA. CDR3 residues: CSVEADRLSGANVLTF. The CDR3 region has the DNA TGCAGCGTTGAAGCCGACAGACTCTCTGGGGCCAACGTCCTGACTTTC. Complete variable domain (other parts from reference TRBV29-1 and TRBJ2-6): SAVISQKPSRDICQRGTSLTIQCQVDSQVTMMFWYRQQPGQSLTLIATANQGSEATYESGFVIDKFPISRPNLTFSTLTVSNMSPEDSSIYLCSVEADRLSGANVLTFGAGSRLTVL.

The rearrangement links TRBV7-8 to TRBJ2-7, with 7 bases lining up with TRBD2. The CDR3 extends over 14 amino acids. V dropped 2 bases and J dropped 6; count of bases not matched to a gene: 7. The germline V gene has CDR1 SGHVS and CDR2 FQNEAQ. The CDR3 DNA follows: TGTGCCAGCAGCTTACCCCGACTAGCTTCCGAGCAGTACTTC. As protein: CASSLPRLASEQYF.

The rearrangement joins TRBV5-6 to TRBJ1-2; TRBD1 matches 8 bases. Germline lookup yields CDR1 SGHDT and CDR2 YYEEEE. The ends lost 0 bases at V and 0 bases at J; junction bases unmatched: 10. The CDR3 runs 18 residues. The CDR3 protein is CASSLGVVTGASNYGYTF. The CDR3 DNA follows: TGTGCCAGCAGCTTGGGGGTTGTGACAGGGGCCTCTAACTATGGCTACACCTTC.

The chain recombines TRBV6-1 with TRBJ2-1; 8 bases map to TRBD2. This CDR3 is 13 amino acids long. CDR1 and CDR2 from the germline V gene are MNHNS and SASEGT. J gave up 9 bases and V 5 bases, and 6 bases lay outside the gene matches. The CDR3 loop is CASSYSGVGEQFF. In nucleotides, the CDR3 is TGTGCCAGCAGTTATAGCGGGGTGGGTGAGCAGTTCTTC.

V and J are TRBV27 and TRBJ1-1, with TRBD1 matching 8 bases. V trimming: 0 bases; J trimming: 8 bases; junction bases outside the gene matches: 8. The CDR3 sequence is 15 residues long. Germline V gene sequence: CDR1 MNHEY, CDR2 SMNVEV (reference sequence). As DNA, the CDR3 is TGTGCCAGCAGTTTATCCTCTTCAGGGGGCTTAGAAGCTTTCTTT. Amino acids: CASSLSSSGGLEAFF.

The chain is built from TRBV7-9 and TRBJ1-1, with a tentative D call TRBD1 (5 bases). The CDR3 is 14 residues long. The V end was cut by 0 bases, the J end by 10 bases, with 15 bases between. Germline CDR1 and CDR2: SEHNR and FQNEAQ (reference sequence). CDR3 sequence (DNA): TGTGCCAGCAGCTTAGCTTTCCAGGGCGGAAGAGCTTTCTTT. Translation: CASSLAFQGGRAFF.

The J gene is TRBJ1-1, the V gene TRBV2; D is ambiguous. Germline CDR1 reads SNHLY; CDR2 reads FYNNEI. The CDR3 has 12 amino acids. The ends were cut back, 6 bases at V and 0 bases at J, with 5 bases in the middle. CDR3 sequence reads: CASRYMNTEAFF. The DNA for the CDR3 is TGTGCCAGCAGGTACATGAACACTGAAGCTTTCTTT.

The chain has TRBV28 and TRBJ1-5; 7 bases fit TRBD1. The CDR3 loop spans 14 amino acids. Germline V CDR1 and CDR2: MDHEN, SYDVKM. The junction had 10 bases not matched to a gene; V was cut back by 5 bases and J by 9 bases. CDR3 bases: TGTGCCAGCAGTACAGGGGTCCGAGAGAGGCCCCAGCATTTT. It yields the protein CASSTGVRERPQHF.

CDR3 amino acids: CASSPSLRGNTGELFF. The CDR3 nucleotides are TGTGCCAGCAGCCCTTCGTTAAGGGGAAACACCGGGGAGCTGTTTTTT. The chain carries TRBV7-3 and TRBJ2-2, with D perhaps matching TRBD1 (5 bases). The CDR3 length is 16 residues. From germline, CDR1 is SGHTA and CDR2 FQGTGA. Deletions cut 5 bases from V and 2 bases from J, with 15 bases between.

The V gene is TRBV9, the J gene TRBJ2-2; D unclear. This CDR3 is 16 amino acids long. Germline CDR1 SGDLS, CDR2 YYNGEE. The V gene lost 2 bases and the J gene lost 0 bases, with 11 bases spanning the gap. This chain's CDR3 is CASSVEASSNTGELFF. The CDR3 DNA follows: TGTGCCAGCAGCGTCGAGGCATCGTCGAACACCGGGGAGCTGTTTTTT.

CDR3 residues: CASSGTSGSRHEQYF. As DNA, the CDR3 is TGTGCCAGCAGCGGGACTAGCGGGAGCCGCCACGAGCAGTACTTC. This chain links TRBV11-2 with TRBJ2-7; 14 nucleotides align to TRBD2. Germline CDR1 reads SGHAT; CDR2 reads FQNNGV. Trimming took 5 bases from V and 5 from J; bases not matched to a gene: 5. There are 15 residues in the CDR3.

V and J are TRBV5-1 and TRBJ2-2; no reliable D call. Germline V gene data show CDR1 as SGHRS and CDR2 as YFSETQ. V gave up 1 base and J gave up 6 bases, with 7 bases separating them. The CDR3 is 13 amino acids. The DNA for the CDR3 is TGCGCCAGCAGCTTGTGGGCCGCCGGGGAGCTGTTTTTT. Protein sequence: CASSLWAAGELFF.

This clone was seen just once. V and J are TRBV29-1 and TRBJ2-3, with TRBD1 identical over 8 bases. V gave up 6 bases and J gave up 3 bases; unmatched junction bases: 2. The CDR3 spans 12 residues. Germline-derived CDR1 and CDR2 are SQVTM and ANQGSEA. The CDR3 region has the DNA TGCAGCGTAACAGGGGGTACAGATACGCAGTATTTT. It encodes CSVTGGTDTQYF.

The rearrangement uses TRBV6-5 and TRBJ2-3, with a weak D call TRBD1 (5 bases). The CDR3 has 16 amino acids. The germline V gene encodes CDR1 MNHEY and CDR2 SVGAGI. The V and J ends lost 4 bases and 0 bases respectively, with 14 bases between them. This chain's CDR3 is CASSLGPDLSTDTQYF. The CDR3 DNA sequence: TGTGCCAGCAGTTTGGGGCCGGACCTTAGCACAGATACGCAGTATTTT.

The chain recombines TRBV9 with TRBJ2-1; TRBD2 aligns across 9 bases. The J segment lost 4 bases and the V segment lost 1 base, leaving 9 bases of the junction unmatched. The CDR3 is made up of 17 amino acids. In germline, CDR1 is SGDLS, CDR2 YYNGEE. In DNA, the CDR3 is TGTGCCAGCAGCGTAATCCCTAGCGGGGCGAATTACAATGAGCAGTTCTTC. Translation gives CASSVIPSGANYNEQFF.

For the CDR3, the DNA is TGTGCCAGCAGTCAGGCCAGGGATGAAAAACTGTTTTTT. Protein product: CASSQARDEKLFF. The rearrangement uses TRBV2 and TRBJ1-4; TRBD1 is a possible D gene (5 bases). This CDR3 region has 13 residues. Germline loops: CDR1 SNHLY, CDR2 FYNNEI. V gave up 5 bases and J gave up 6 bases, with 10 bases separating them.

The chain has TRBV6-5 and TRBJ2-2, with 11 positions matching TRBD2. This CDR3 is built from 15 residues. V lost 7 bases and J lost 3; bases outside the gene matches: 4. The germline CDR1 and CDR2 sequences are MNHEY and SVGAGI. CDR3 DNA: TGTGCCAGCACTTTGGGACTAGCGGACACCGGGGAGCTGTTTTTT. This gives the protein CASTLGLADTGELFF.

This clone has only one observation. This sequence joins TRBV9 and TRBJ2-2; D gene unclear. V was shortened by 0 bases and J by 7 bases, with 19 bases between the two germline ends. The CDR3 contains 17 residues. Germline V CDR1 and CDR2: SGDLS, YYNGEE. In DNA form, the CDR3 reads TGTGCCAGCAGCGTAGAGTTTAGGTCAGGAGTCGACGGGGAGCTGTTTTTT. Its translation: CASSVEFRSGVDGELFF.

This sequence joins TRBV6-5 and TRBJ2-3; TRBD2 agrees at 9 bases. Germline V gene sequence: CDR1 MNHEY, CDR2 SVGAGI. The ends lost 5 bases at V and 12 bases at J; junction bases unmatched: 6. The CDR3 consists of 12 residues. The CDR3 sequence is CASSPGLALQYF. CDR3 nucleotide sequence: TGTGCCAGCAGTCCGGGACTAGCCCTCCAGTATTTT.

The genes are TRBV14 and TRBJ2-2; D unresolved. The CDR3 spans 14 residues. V dropped 7 bases and J dropped 0 bases, with 9 bases sitting between them. Germline CDR1 SGHDN, CDR2 FVKESK. The CDR3 region has the DNA TGTGCCAGCAAGGGCAATTCGAACACCGGGGAGCTGTTTTTT. Protein product: CASKGNSNTGELFF.

The chain combines TRBV2 with TRBJ2-1; 7 bases match TRBD2. The V and J ends lost 5 bases and 9 bases, in that order; junction bases with no gene match: 7. Germline V CDR1 and CDR2: SNHLY, FYNNEI. The CDR3 contains 13 residues. The CDR3 DNA sequence: TGTGCCAGCAGTTACAAGCGGGACGGTGAGCAGTTCTTC. This codes for CASSYKRDGEQFF.

V gene TRBV14 combines with J gene TRBJ2-7, with 7 bases that match TRBD2. CDR1 and CDR2 (germline): SGHDN, FVKESK. This CDR3 is 17 amino acids long. V gave up 4 bases and J gave up 2 bases; unmatched junction bases: 14. CDR3: CASSLRTGSGRAYEQYF. The CDR3 bases are TGTGCCAGCAGCCTCCGGACGGGGTCGGGGAGGGCCTACGAGCAGTACTTC. Looking up the rest from reference TRBV14 and TRBJ2-7 gives the full variable domain: EAGVTQFPSHSVIEKGQTVTLRCDPISGHDNLYWYRRVMGKEIKFLLHFVKESKQDESGMPNNRFLAERTGGTYSTLKVQPAELEDSGVYFCASSLRTGSGRAYEQYFGPGTRLTVT.